This T cell receptor (beta chain) is from a study of T-cell memory formation after mild COVID-19. Using its own MiXCR run on the 5' RACE reads, TCRdb lists one record per CDR3 protein. The repertoire holds about 350,000 distinct CDR3 sequences, with about an eighth as singletons. The CDR3 consists of 15 residues. Germline trimming cut 0 bases from V and 6 bases from J; bases unmatched to any gene: 4. Germline V gene data show CDR1 as MNHNY and CDR2 as SVGAGI (reference sequence). The sequenced material came from PBMCs or a T cell subset sorted from them (not recorded which). The V and J genes are TRBV6-6 and TRBJ2-3; TRBD2 matches at 9 bases. The TCR was taken from a man younger than 30 who had mild COVID-19 (a few samples of this study predate the infection). Cell type and time point are not known. CDR3 coding DNA: TGTGCCAGCAGTTACTCGCTAGCGGGGCCGGATACGCAGTATTTT. This gives the protein CASSYSLAGPDTQYF.